This T cell receptor (beta chain) was profiled in a study of blood T cell repertoires in COVID-19 (dated by TCRdb to 2019 to 2021). Looking at the study overall: Samples covering the acute and convalescent phases of COVID-19 were provided by collaborators in the United States, Italy and Spain. The samples were drawn from the first 160 participants of the ongoing ImmuneRACE study and from 1,200 or so subjects provided by 6 global collaborators. A de-identified subject ID, COVID-19 status, age in years and sex were almost always included in the sample metadata. The dataset comprised deeply sampled blood TCRbeta repertoires from subjects exposed to, actively infected with, or recovered from COVID-19. The material from the prospective study consisted of cDNA or gDNA derived from T cells, B-cell-depleted T cells, or PBMCs. A freely available public database, intended as a resource for researchers studying the immune response to SARS-CoV-2, is where the repertoires were released. Where available, HLA class I and class II types were taken from metadata supplied by the sample provider and were not determined by assay-based typing.

Collaborating institutions collected whole blood in K2EDTA tubes following their own protocols. For TCRbeta analysis, collaborator samples were shipped as frozen whole blood, as isolated PBMCs, or as DNA extracted from either sample type. Beyond this particular receptor, the publication reports: The quantity of clinical and demographic metadata differed by source and by participant and was supplied without curation.

With respect to this clone: What antigen it recognizes has not been identified. The record has no base qualities; no much larger clone is one base away.

The immunoSEQ Assay, a bias-controlled multiplex PCR, was used to amplify TCRbeta CDR3 regions from genomic DNA. In the original analysis: The number of nucleated cells in each sample was estimated from the amplification of reference gene primers within the assay. To quantify the absolute abundance of each unique TCRbeta CDR3 rearrangement, sequence reads were collapsed and filtered. For each sample, productive Simpson clonality was calculated as the square root of Simpson's diversity index across productive rearrangements. TCRdb's version of the immuneACCESS table is confined to in-frame rearrangements and falls short of the full clone set. An unresolved V gene accounts for under half of the shortfall where checked; the remainder is of unknown origin. V, J and clone size derive from that table, while D and trimming were established from the DNA sequence. The sample data list about 50,000 clones, and roughly 91% of these were observed just once. The leading ten clones occupy 7.5% to 10% of the sample.

The CDR3 runs 13 residues from the cysteine to the phenylalanine. Just CDR3 DNA is preserved here, 39 bases in frame from base 1. For CDR1 and CDR2, the germline V gene lists SGHTA and FQGNSA. V is reduced by 1 base and J by 12 bases, leaving a spacing of 12 bases between them. Source material: peripheral blood. The rearrangement combines TRBV7-2 with TRBJ1-4; possibly the D gene is TRBD1, per 5 matching bases. The sequence was collected from a man aged 80 or over with active or convalescent COVID-19. CDR3 protein: CASSLDLTTELFF. The DNA sequence is given as TGTGCCAGCAGCTTAGACCTTACGACAGAACTGTTTTTT.